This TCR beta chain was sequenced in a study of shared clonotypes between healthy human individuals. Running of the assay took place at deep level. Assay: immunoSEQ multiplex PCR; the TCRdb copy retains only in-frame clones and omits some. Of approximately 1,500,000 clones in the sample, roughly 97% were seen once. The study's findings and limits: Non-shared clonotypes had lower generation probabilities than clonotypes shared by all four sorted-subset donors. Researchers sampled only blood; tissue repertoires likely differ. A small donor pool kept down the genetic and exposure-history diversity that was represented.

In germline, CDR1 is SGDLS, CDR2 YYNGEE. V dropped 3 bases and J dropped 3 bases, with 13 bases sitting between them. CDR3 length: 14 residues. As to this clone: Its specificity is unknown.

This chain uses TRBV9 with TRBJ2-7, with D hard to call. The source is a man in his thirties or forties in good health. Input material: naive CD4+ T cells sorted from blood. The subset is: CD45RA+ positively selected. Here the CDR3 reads CASSASDGFYEQYF. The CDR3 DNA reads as TGTGCCAGCAGCGCGAGTGATGGTTTCTACGAGCAGTACTTC.